This TCR beta chain was captured by sequencing in a study of T cell responses to AZD1222 COVID-19 vaccine. Broader study findings: Repertoire sampling occurred only after the peak T cell response. Mapped onto spike, vaccine-associated CD4 TCRs spanned it and were dominant at 160-218 and 743-854. The donors showed a predominance of white British ancestry and of females, with possible underestimation of clonal diversity.

This table comes from immunoSEQ multiplex PCR, and its TCRdb copy is limited to in-frame clones, with some not included. Of under 140,000 clones detected, around 81% appear once; the ten largest clones hold less than 5%. Notes on this clone: The antigen remains undetermined.

Sequenced here: peripheral blood, sampled on day 0 of AZD1222 vaccination. The sequence came from an adult in good health.

The CDR3, as DNA: TGTGCCAGCTCACCGGGGGCCGGACGGGAGACCCAGTACTTC. It translates to CASSPGAGRETQYF. V and J are TRBV18 and TRBJ2-5; tentative D call: TRBD1 (6 bases). The CDR3 consists of 14 residues. V gave up 3 bases and J gave up 5 bases, with 13 bases separating them. CDR1 KGHSH and CDR2 LQKENI come from the germline V gene.